These 29 T cell receptor beta chains originate from one sample sequenced in a study of T cells in Graves' hyperthyroidism and ophthalmopathy. Amplified regions were TCR beta CDR3 sequences from RNA transcripts. When the TCR CDR3 underwent first-round RT-PCR, the HTBI primer set was used. TCRdb re-called the multiplex PCR reads through MiXCR, storing one row per CDR3 protein. The sample records more than 450,000 distinct CDR3 sequences, 14% being singletons. The sample was blood. The receptor set was obtained from a woman in her thirties or forties with Graves' hyperthyroidism.

The chain combines TRBV5-1 with TRBJ1-3; D is ambiguous. The length of the CDR3 is 12 residues. V was pared by 4 bases and J by 4 bases, with 6 bases between. Germline-derived CDR1 and CDR2 are SGHRS and YFSETQ. CDR3 residues: CASSPAGNTIYF. The CDR3, as DNA: TGCGCCAGCAGCCCTGCGGGAAACACCATATATTTT.

The rearrangement links TRBV20-1 to TRBJ2-1; 7 nucleotides match TRBD2. The junction had 6 bases not matched to a gene; V was cut back by 4 bases and J by 0 bases. The CDR3 has 15 residues. Germline V gene lookup returns CDR1 DFQATT and CDR2 SNEGSKA (reference sequence). CDR3 protein: CSATLADHSYNEQFF. The CDR3 nucleotides read TGCAGTGCTACGCTAGCGGACCACTCCTACAATGAGCAGTTCTTC.

This clonotype was picked up many times. The chain is built from TRBV6-2 or TRBV6-3 and TRBJ2-1, with 8 bases fitting TRBD2. The CDR3 sequence is 14 residues long. The trim removed 7 bases at V and 5 bases at J, leaving 7 bases unmatched. CDR1 MNHEY and CDR2 SVGEGT come from the germline V gene. This CDR3 is CASNGLAGHNEQFF. The CDR3 nucleotides are TGTGCCAGCAATGGGCTAGCGGGCCACAATGAGCAGTTCTTC.

This clonotype was detected many times. CDR3 nucleotides: TGTGCCAGCAGTTTAGCGACGGCAGCGGCTGAGCAGTTCTTC. This gives the protein CASSLATAAAEQFF. The gene calls are TRBV12-3 or TRBV12-4 and TRBJ2-1, with a tentative D call TRBD2 (5 bases). CDR3 length equals 14 residues. Trimming pared 0 bases from V and 9 bases from J, leaving 12 bases between.

The chain is built from TRBV11-2 and TRBJ2-1, with 10 bases identical to TRBD2. CDR1 SGHAT and CDR2 FQNNGV come from the germline V gene. With V trimmed by 6 bases and J by 0 bases, 14 bases remained unmatched. The CDR3 length is 19 residues. The chain's CDR3 is CASRPTGALAGDSYNEQFF. CDR3 bases: TGTGCCAGCAGACCGACAGGGGCCCTAGCGGGGGACTCCTACAATGAGCAGTTCTTC. The full variable domain, rest sourced from reference TRBV11-2 and TRBJ2-1, is EAGVAQSPRYKIIEKRQSVAFWCNPISGHATLYWYQQILGQGPKLLIQFQNNGVVDDSQLPKDRFSAERLKGVDSTLKIQPAKLEDSAVYLCASRPTGALAGDSYNEQFFGPGTRLTVL.

In its sample, this clonotype was seen many times. The chain has TRBV20-1 and TRBJ2-3, with 7 bases identical to TRBD1. The CDR3 sequence is 14 residues long. Losses at the gene ends were 6 bases for V and 2 bases for J; bases not matched to a gene: 8. Germline CDR1 reads DFQATT; CDR2 reads SNEGSKA (reference sequence). The CDR3 loop reads CSAVKTGLTDTQYF. CDR3 in DNA: TGCAGTGCGGTGAAGACAGGGCTCACAGATACGCAGTATTTT.

This clonotype was counted at least ten times. The CDR3 DNA follows: TGTGCCAGCAGTGGGACACAGTACGAGCAGTACTTC. Its translation is CASSGTQYEQYF. The chain recombines TRBV2 with TRBJ2-7; perhaps TRBD1 as D (5 bases). CDR1 SNHLY and CDR2 FYNNEI come from the germline V gene. The ends were cut back, 4 bases at V and 4 bases at J, with 8 bases in the middle. The CDR3 covers 12 residues.

This clonotype showed up many times. V is TRBV5-1 and J is TRBJ1-5; D unclear. V lost 0 bases and J lost 2, with 12 bases in between. In germline, CDR1 is SGHRS, CDR2 YFSETQ. The CDR3 covers 16 residues. The CDR3 DNA reads as TGCGCCAGCAGCTTGGGGGCCACCGAAGGCAATCAGCCCCAGCATTTT. This sequence encodes CASSLGATEGNQPQHF.

V and J are TRBV20-1 and TRBJ2-3; D gene unclear. Germline CDR1 DFQATT, CDR2 SNEGSKA (reference sequence). This CDR3 region has 11 residues. V was trimmed by 3 bases and J by 3 bases, leaving 4 bases between them. Written as DNA, the CDR3 is TGCAGTGCTAGCCTTACAGATACGCAGTATTTT. Its protein is CSASLTDTQYF.

This clonotype was counted at least ten times. V usage is TRBV15 and J usage is TRBJ2-1; 7 nucleotides match TRBD2. This CDR3 contains 15 residues. After removal of 5 bases from V and 0 bases from J, the junction contained 4 bases not matched to a gene. In germline, CDR1 is LNHNV, CDR2 YYDKDF (reference sequence). This CDR3 is CATSGRTSSYNEQFF. In nucleotides, the CDR3 is TGTGCCACCAGCGGCCGGACTAGCTCCTACAATGAGCAGTTCTTC. Based on the CDR3 plus reference TRBV15 and TRBJ2-1, the full variable domain is DAMVIQNPRYQVTQFGKPVTLSCSQTLNHNVMYWYQQKSSQAPKLLFHYYDKDFNNEADTPDNFQSRRPNTSFCFLDIRSPGLGDTAMYLCATSGRTSSYNEQFFGPGTRLTVL.

The rearrangement uses TRBV28 and TRBJ2-5; a possible D gene is TRBD2 (6 bases). The CDR3 extends over 15 amino acids. Germline-derived CDR1 and CDR2 are MDHEN and SYDVKM. With 6 bases removed from V and 5 bases from J, the gap between germline ends came to 19 bases. The CDR3 coding sequence is TGTGCCAGCAGCCCCTCGGGGGTCAGGGAGGAGACCCAGTACTTC. Its translation is CASSPSGVREETQYF.

Regarding this clonotype: The junction shows a germline mismatch at one end, possibly a read error. This chain connects TRBV2 to TRBJ2-6; possibly TRBD1 for D (5 bases). Germline CDR1 SNHLY, CDR2 FYNNEI. CDR3 length: 16 amino acids. This chain's CDR3 is CASSSFPRGGASVLTF. The CDR3 coding sequence is TGTGCCAGCAGTTCATTCCCCCGTGGTGGGGCCAGCGTCCTGACTTTC.

The CDR3 sequence is CASSLTSGRAGELFF. The CDR3 DNA reads TGTGCCAGCAGCCTAACTAGCGGGAGGGCCGGGGAGCTGTTTTTT. The chain recombines TRBV7-2 with TRBJ2-2, with 13 bases lining up with TRBD2. CDR1 is SGHTA and CDR2 is FQGNSA in the germline V gene. This CDR3 spans 15 amino acids. The V gene end was trimmed by 5 bases and the J gene end by 6 bases; junction bases not matched to a gene: 3.

This clonotype was seen only a few times. V gene TRBV15 combines with J gene TRBJ2-6; 8 nucleotides line up with TRBD1. CDR1 is LNHNV, CDR2 YYDKDF, per germline (reference sequence). This CDR3 region has 20 residues. V trimming: 0 bases; J trimming: 1 base; junction bases outside the gene matches: 11. The CDR3 here is CATSRDLGNRGKSGANVLTF. The CDR3 nucleotides read TGTGCCACCAGCAGAGATTTAGGGAACAGGGGGAAATCTGGGGCCAACGTCCTGACTTTC.

This clonotype appeared many times. The V call is TRBV3-1, the J call TRBJ2-7; TRBD2 agrees at 7 bases. The CDR3 totals 16 residues. Looked up from germline, CDR1 is LGHDT and CDR2 is YNNKEL (reference sequence). After removal of 4 bases from V and 5 bases from J, the junction contained 14 bases not matched to a gene. CDR3 nucleotide sequence: TGTGCCAGCAGCCTCCGGAGCGGGAAGCGTTTTGACGAGCAGTACTTC. Translating it yields CASSLRSGKRFDEQYF.

This clonotype was seen repeatedly, ten times or more. This chain connects TRBV24-1 to TRBJ2-1; 15 bases are shared with TRBD2. The germline CDR1 and CDR2 sequences are KGHDR and SFDVKD. V lost 4 bases to trimming and J lost 7 bases; unmatched junction nucleotides: 10. The CDR3 spans 18 residues. Here the CDR3 reads CATSESLGTSGRLNEQFF. The CDR3 nucleotides read TGTGCCACCAGTGAATCCTTAGGGACTAGCGGGAGGTTGAATGAGCAGTTCTTC.

This clonotype appeared many times. V and J are TRBV11-2 and TRBJ2-5, with TRBD2 identical over 8 bases. The V gene end was trimmed by 1 base and the J gene end by 5 bases; junction bases not matched to a gene: 6. The CDR3 spans 15 residues. Germline CDR1 is SGHAT and CDR2 is FQNNGV. The CDR3 DNA is TGTGCCAGCAGCTTAGCGATAGCGGGACCGGAGACCCAGTACTTC. Its translation is CASSLAIAGPETQYF.

This clonotype was seen at least ten times. The rearrangement joins TRBV24-1 to TRBJ2-5; D is unresolved. V lost 4 bases and J 2 bases, leaving 10 bases between the germline ends. CDR3 length: 14 amino acids. In germline, CDR1 is KGHDR, CDR2 SFDVKD. The CDR3 DNA is TGTGCCACCAGTGACGTGCCCCCTCAAGAGACCCAGTACTTC. It encodes CATSDVPPQETQYF.

This clonotype was counted many times. The chain links TRBV7-8 to TRBJ2-5, with 7 positions matching TRBD2. The germline V gene has CDR1 SGHVS and CDR2 FQNEAQ. V trimming: 5 bases; J trimming: 4 bases; junction bases outside the gene matches: 7. This CDR3 region has 14 residues. The CDR3 nucleotides are TGTGCCAGCAGCCCCGGCGGGAGACGAGAGACCCAGTACTTC. This encodes CASSPGGRRETQYF.

This clonotype has only a few counts. V and J are TRBV6-1 and TRBJ2-3, with TRBD2 matching over 8 bases. With 2 bases clipped from V and 5 bases from J, the junction kept 9 bases outside the gene matches. Germline V gene data show CDR1 as MNHNS and CDR2 as SASEGT. CDR3 length: 16 amino acids. Here the CDR3 DNA reads TGTGCCAGCAGTGAAAGAGGTGGTAGCGGGGTAGATACGCAGTATTTT. Its protein is CASSERGGSGVDTQYF.

In its sample, this clonotype was seen a few times. The chain couples TRBV3-1 to TRBJ2-1; D may be TRBD2 (7 bases). Trimming shortened V by 2 bases and J by 3 bases, and 17 bases separated the two germline ends. The V gene's germline CDR1 is LGHDT and CDR2 YNNKEL (reference sequence). The CDR3 is 17 amino acids. The CDR3 loop reads CASSQQGGDGFYNEQFF. CDR3 coding DNA: TGTGCCAGCAGCCAACAAGGGGGGGATGGTTTCTACAATGAGCAGTTCTTC.

In its sample, this clonotype was seen many times. The chain employs TRBV20-1 and TRBJ1-1; D possibly corresponds to TRBD1 (6 bases). This CDR3 spans 15 amino acids. Germline V lookup: CDR1 DFQATT, CDR2 SNEGSKA (reference sequence). The ends were cut back, 1 base at V and 4 bases at J, with 16 bases in the middle. The CDR3 loop is CSARGPGAQITEAFF. In DNA, the CDR3 is TGCAGTGCTAGAGGACCAGGGGCTCAAATCACTGAAGCTTTCTTT.

In its sample, this clonotype was seen many times. The genes are TRBV5-1 and TRBJ2-5, with D perhaps TRBD1 or TRBD2 (6 bases each). CDR3 length equals 16 residues. Trimming took 0 bases from V and 1 from J, leaving 13 bases between them. Germline V gives CDR1 SGHRS, CDR2 YFSETQ. The CDR3 loop reads CASSLGGGPIQETQYF. For the CDR3, the DNA is TGCGCCAGCAGCTTGGGTGGGGGGCCGATCCAAGAGACCCAGTACTTC. The variable domain in full, completed from reference TRBV5-1 and TRBJ2-5, reads KAGVTQTPRYLIKTRGQQVTLSCSPISGHRSVSWYQQTPGQGLQFLFEYFSETQRNKGNFPGRFSGRQFSNSRSEMNVSTLELGDSALYLCASSLGGGPIQETQYFGPGTRLLVL.

This clonotype turned up a few times. The chain recombines TRBV19 with TRBJ2-7; TRBD2 agrees at 7 bases. The ends lost 5 bases at V and 6 bases at J; junction bases unmatched: 13. CDR3 length: 15 amino acids. Germline lookup yields CDR1 LNHDA and CDR2 SQIVND (reference sequence). This chain's CDR3 is CASSETSLYYGEQYF. In DNA form, the CDR3 reads TGTGCCAGTAGTGAGACTAGCCTTTATTACGGCGAGCAGTACTTC.

This clonotype was seen at least ten times. The gene calls are TRBV18 and TRBJ1-1; D gene ambiguous. V lost 2 bases and J 0 bases, leaving 10 bases between the germline ends. CDR3 size: 15 residues. Germline CDR1 KGHSH, CDR2 LQKENI. This CDR3 is CASSPVVLLNTEAFF. CDR3 coding DNA: TGTGCCAGCTCACCAGTGGTCCTTTTGAACACTGAAGCTTTCTTT. Variable domain in full (rest from reference TRBV18 and TRBJ1-1): NAGVMQNPRHLVRRRGQEARLRCSPMKGHSHVYWYRQLPEEGLKFMVYLQKENIIDESGMPKERFSAEFPKEGPSILRIQQVVRGDSAAYFCASSPVVLLNTEAFFGQGTRLTVV.

This clonotype was detected ten times or more. The V call is TRBV20-1, the J call TRBJ2-5; 9 bases map to TRBD2. This CDR3 is 16 amino acids long. The germline gives CDR1 DFQATT, CDR2 SNEGSKA (reference sequence). V shed 0 bases and J 2 bases; nucleotides not matched to a gene: 7. CDR3: CSARDLGAGGQETQYF. CDR3 nucleotides: TGCAGTGCTAGAGATCTTGGGGCGGGAGGGCAAGAGACCCAGTACTTC.

The chain employs TRBV28 and TRBJ2-5; 11 bases match TRBD2. The germline CDR1 and CDR2 sequences are MDHEN and SYDVKM. Germline trimming cut 5 bases from V and 5 bases from J; bases unmatched to any gene: 10. The CDR3 is made up of 16 amino acids. The chain's CDR3 is CASSPLAGGPGETQYF. In DNA form, the CDR3 reads TGTGCCAGCAGTCCATTAGCGGGAGGGCCCGGGGAGACCCAGTACTTC.

Note on this clonotype: Possible read error: a much larger clone is one base away. The V call is TRBV7-2, the J call TRBJ2-7, with D perhaps TRBD1 (6 bases). Germline V gene data show CDR1 as SGHTA and CDR2 as FQGNSA. The CDR3 runs 16 residues. The CDR3 nucleotides read TGTGTCAGCAGCTTCGGAGAGGGGGAGTTTACCTACGAGCAGTACTTC. This codes for CVSSFGEGEFTYEQYF.

CDR3 sequence (DNA): TGCAGTGCTACTCCGGGGACAGGTCCCTCCTACGAGCAGTACTTC. This codes for CSATPGTGPSYEQYF. V and J are TRBV20-1 and TRBJ2-7; 8 bases are a match to TRBD1. Unmatched junction bases numbered 8, after V lost 4 bases and J lost 0 bases. This CDR3 is 15 amino acids long. Germline V CDR1 and CDR2: DFQATT, SNEGSKA (reference sequence).